This T cell receptor beta chain was obtained from a study of human T cells and chemical hapten exposure. The overall study: Enrolled patients were predominantly female and had alopecia areata, totalis or universalis. Study findings and constraints: TCRs exceeding a frequency of 1 in 1000 stayed unchanged under DPC sensitization.

Germline trimming cut 6 bases from V and 6 bases from J; bases unmatched to any gene: 5. Germline assignment: CDR1 MNHEY and CDR2 SVGAGI. The CDR3 loop spans 13 amino acids. Library preparation tagged each individual cDNA molecule with a unique molecular identifier. TCRdb reanalysed the RACE reads using MiXCR and keeps one entry per CDR3 protein. The sample gives 13,000 to 15,000 distinct CDR3 sequences, less than 20% of which show up once; approximately 7.1% is in the top ten. This clonotype was recorded at least ten times. The antigen is undetermined. Time point reported: patch test 1, 2 weeks after DPC sensitization. Indicated treatment: therapeutic diphenylcyclopropenone sensitization with weekly scalp DPC.

This receptor was identified in a woman in her twenties or thirties with alopecia areata. Some clones in this sample may be carry-over from other donors' samples. The chain joins TRBV6-5 to TRBJ1-2; 9 bases map to TRBD1. Sequencing was performed on whole blood, taken in connection with sensitization to the hapten diphenylcyclopropenone (DPC). The CDR3 nucleotides read TGTGCCAGCAGAACGGGACAGGGAAATGGCTACACCTTC. Protein product: CASRTGQGNGYTF.